The clone carrying this TCR beta chain was observed many times. This specimen belongs to a study of patients and donors after allogeneic stem cell transplantation. TCRdb re-analysed the RT-PCR reads in MiXCR, keeping a single row per CDR3 protein. Of 30,000 or so distinct CDR3 sequences listed, under 7.5% are singletons. Unmatched junction bases numbered 18, after V lost 4 bases and J lost 0 bases. This CDR3 region has 20 residues. This chain connects TRBV12-3 or TRBV12-4 to TRBJ2-3; 8 nucleotides line up with TRBD2. Sequenced material: blood, either unsorted or a sorted T cell fraction (not recorded which). This TCR came from a human donor who was either an allogeneic HSCT recipient or a stem cell or donor lymphocyte infusion donor (not recorded which). It is not recorded whose cells these are; they may come from a transplant donor. CDR3 DNA: TGTGCCAGCAGTTCCCTCTCCGGTGGGGTCGCTAGCGGGAGCACAGATACGCAGTATTTT. Its translation: CASSSLSGGVASGSTDTQYF.